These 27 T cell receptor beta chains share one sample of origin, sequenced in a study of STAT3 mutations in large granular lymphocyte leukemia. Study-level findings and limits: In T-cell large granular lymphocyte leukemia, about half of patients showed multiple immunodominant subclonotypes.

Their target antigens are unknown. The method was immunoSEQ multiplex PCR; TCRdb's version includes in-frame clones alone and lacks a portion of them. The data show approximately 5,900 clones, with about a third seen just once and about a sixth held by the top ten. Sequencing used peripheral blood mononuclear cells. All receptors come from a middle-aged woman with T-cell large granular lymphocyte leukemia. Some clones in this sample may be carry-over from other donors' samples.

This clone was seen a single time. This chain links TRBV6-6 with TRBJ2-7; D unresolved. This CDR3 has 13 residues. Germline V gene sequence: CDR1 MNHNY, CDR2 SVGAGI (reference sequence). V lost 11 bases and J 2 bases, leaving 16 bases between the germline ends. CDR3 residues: CASYRPETYEQYF. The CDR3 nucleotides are TGTGCCTCTTACCGCCCAGAAACCTACGAGCAGTACTTC.

CDR3 region: CASRGTGGADTQYF. The CDR3 DNA follows: TGTGCCAGCAGAGGGACAGGGGGCGCAGATACGCAGTATTTT. This chain joins TRBV6-5 and TRBJ2-3; 12 bases are a match to TRBD1. V dropped 6 bases and J dropped 4; count of bases not matched to a gene: 2. This CDR3 has 14 amino acids. Germline V lookup: CDR1 MNHEY, CDR2 SVGAGI.

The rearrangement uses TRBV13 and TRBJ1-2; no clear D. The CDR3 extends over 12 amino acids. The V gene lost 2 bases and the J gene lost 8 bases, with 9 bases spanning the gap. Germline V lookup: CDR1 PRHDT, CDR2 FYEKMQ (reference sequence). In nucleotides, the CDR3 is TGTGCCAGCAGCTTAAAATCTAGAGGCTACACCTTC. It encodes CASSLKSRGYTF.

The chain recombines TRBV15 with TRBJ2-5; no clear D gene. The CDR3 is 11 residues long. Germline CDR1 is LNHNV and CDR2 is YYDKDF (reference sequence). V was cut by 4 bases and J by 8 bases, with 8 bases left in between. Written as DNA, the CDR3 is TGTGCCACCAGCACCTCAGAAACCCAGTACTTC. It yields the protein CATSTSETQYF. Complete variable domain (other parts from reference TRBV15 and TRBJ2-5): DAMVIQNPRYQVTQFGKPVTLSCSQTLNHNVMYWYQQKSSQAPKLLFHYYDKDFNNEADTPDNFQSRRPNTSFCFLDIRSPGLGDTAMYLCATSTSETQYFGPGTRLLVL.

The CDR3 is CASSLEGGGRAYF. As DNA, the CDR3 is TGTGCCAGCAGCTTGGAGGGGGGCGGGAGGGCGTATTTT. This sequence joins TRBV5-6 and TRBJ2-3; 9 positions agree with TRBD2. Germline V gene data show CDR1 as SGHDT and CDR2 as YYEEEE. V was clipped by 0 bases and J by 14 bases; unmatched bases: 7. The length of the CDR3 is 13 residues.

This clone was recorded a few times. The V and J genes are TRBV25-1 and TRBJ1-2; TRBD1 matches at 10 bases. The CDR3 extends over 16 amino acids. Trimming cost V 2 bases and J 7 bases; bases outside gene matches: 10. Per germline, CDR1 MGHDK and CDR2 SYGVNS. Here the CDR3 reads CASSEIRDRGMGGYTF. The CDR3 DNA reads TGTGCCAGCAGTGAAATCCGGGACAGGGGAATGGGTGGCTACACCTTC.

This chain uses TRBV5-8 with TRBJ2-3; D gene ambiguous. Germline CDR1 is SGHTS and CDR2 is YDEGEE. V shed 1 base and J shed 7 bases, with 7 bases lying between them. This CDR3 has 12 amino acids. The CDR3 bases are TGTGCCAGCAGCTTGCGGTCGTATACGCAGTATTTT. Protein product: CASSLRSYTQYF.

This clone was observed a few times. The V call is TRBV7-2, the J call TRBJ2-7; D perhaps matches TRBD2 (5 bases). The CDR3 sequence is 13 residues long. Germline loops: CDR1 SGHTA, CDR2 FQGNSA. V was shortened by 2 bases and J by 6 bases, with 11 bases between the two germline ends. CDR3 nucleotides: TGTGCCAGCAGCTTAAGCCCGAGGGTCGAGCAGTACTTC. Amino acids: CASSLSPRVEQYF.

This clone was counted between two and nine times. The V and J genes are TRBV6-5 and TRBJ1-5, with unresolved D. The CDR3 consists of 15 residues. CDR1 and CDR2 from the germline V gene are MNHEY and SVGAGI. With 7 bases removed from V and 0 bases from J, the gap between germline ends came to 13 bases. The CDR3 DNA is TGTGCCAGCACCGACCCAACCTATAGCAATCAGCCCCAGCATTTT. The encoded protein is CASTDPTYSNQPQHF.

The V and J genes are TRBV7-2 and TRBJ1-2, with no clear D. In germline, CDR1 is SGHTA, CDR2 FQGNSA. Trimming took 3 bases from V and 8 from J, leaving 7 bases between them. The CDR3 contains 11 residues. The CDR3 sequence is CASSFVMGYTF. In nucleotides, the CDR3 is TGTGCCAGCAGCTTCGTCATGGGCTACACCTTC.

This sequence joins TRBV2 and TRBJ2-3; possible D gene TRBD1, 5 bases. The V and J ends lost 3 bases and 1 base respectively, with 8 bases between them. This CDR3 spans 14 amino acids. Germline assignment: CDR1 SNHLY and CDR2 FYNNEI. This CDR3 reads CASSEEGGTDTQYF. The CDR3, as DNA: TGTGCCAGCAGTGAGGAAGGGGGCACAGATACGCAGTATTTT.

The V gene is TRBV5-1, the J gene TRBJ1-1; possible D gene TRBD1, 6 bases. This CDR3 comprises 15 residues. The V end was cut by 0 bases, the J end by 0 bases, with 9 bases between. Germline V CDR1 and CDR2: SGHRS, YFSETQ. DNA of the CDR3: TGCGCCAGCAGCTTGGGGGACACCTTGAACACTGAAGCTTTCTTT. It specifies CASSLGDTLNTEAFF.

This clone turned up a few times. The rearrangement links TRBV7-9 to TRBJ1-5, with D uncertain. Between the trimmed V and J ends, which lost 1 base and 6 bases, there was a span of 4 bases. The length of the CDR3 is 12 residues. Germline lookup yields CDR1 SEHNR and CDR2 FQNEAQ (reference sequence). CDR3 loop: CASSLGSQPQHF. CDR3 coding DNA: TGTGCCAGCAGCTTAGGGAGTCAGCCCCAGCATTTT.

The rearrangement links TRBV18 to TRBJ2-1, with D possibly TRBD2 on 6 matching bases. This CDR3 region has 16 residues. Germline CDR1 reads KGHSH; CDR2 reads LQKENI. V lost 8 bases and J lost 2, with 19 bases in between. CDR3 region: CASTREASATYNEQFF. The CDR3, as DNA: TGTGCCAGCACGAGGGAGGCAAGCGCCACCTACAATGAGCAGTTCTTC.

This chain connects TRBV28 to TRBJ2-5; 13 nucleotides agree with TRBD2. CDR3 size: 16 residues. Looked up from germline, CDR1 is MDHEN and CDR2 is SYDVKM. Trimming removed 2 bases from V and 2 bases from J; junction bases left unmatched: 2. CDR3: CASSLLGLAGQETQYF. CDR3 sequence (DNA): TGTGCCAGCAGTTTACTGGGACTAGCGGGGCAAGAGACCCAGTACTTC.

CDR3 amino acids: CASGRGAGGTF. The CDR3 DNA follows: TGTGCCAGCGGCCGCGGGGCAGGTGGGACCTTC. The V and J genes are TRBV13 and TRBJ1-2; possibly TRBD1 for D (5 bases). The germline V gene encodes CDR1 PRHDT and CDR2 FYEKMQ (reference sequence). The CDR3 extends over 11 amino acids. V was clipped by 8 bases and J by 14 bases, with 18 bases between them.

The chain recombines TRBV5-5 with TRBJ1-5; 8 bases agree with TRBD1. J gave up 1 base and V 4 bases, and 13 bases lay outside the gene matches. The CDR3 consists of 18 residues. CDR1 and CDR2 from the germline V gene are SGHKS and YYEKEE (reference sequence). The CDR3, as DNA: TGTGCCAGCAGCAAAACTCCACCAGGGGGCCTAAGCAATCAGCCCCAGCATTTT. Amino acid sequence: CASSKTPPGGLSNQPQHF.

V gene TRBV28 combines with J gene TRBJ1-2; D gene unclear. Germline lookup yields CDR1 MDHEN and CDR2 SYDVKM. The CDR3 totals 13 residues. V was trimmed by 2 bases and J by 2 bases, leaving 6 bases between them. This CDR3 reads CASSLAQNYGYTF. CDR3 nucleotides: TGTGCCAGCAGTTTAGCGCAGAACTATGGCTACACCTTC.

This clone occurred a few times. The CDR3 protein is CASSVRTGGSYEQYF. The CDR3 DNA follows: TGTGCCAGTAGTGTTCGGACCGGAGGATCCTACGAGCAGTACTTC. This chain joins TRBV19 and TRBJ2-7, with TRBD2 as a possible D gene (5 bases). The CDR3 has 15 residues. Between the trimmed V and J ends, which lost 5 bases and 1 base, there was a span of 15 bases. CDR1 is LNHDA, CDR2 SQIVND, per germline (reference sequence).

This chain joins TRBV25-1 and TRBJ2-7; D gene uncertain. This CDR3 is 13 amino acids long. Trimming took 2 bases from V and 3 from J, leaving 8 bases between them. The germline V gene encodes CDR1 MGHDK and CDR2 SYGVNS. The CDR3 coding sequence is TGTGCCAGCAGTGAAGGTGGCCACTACGAGCAGTACTTC. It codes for CASSEGGHYEQYF.

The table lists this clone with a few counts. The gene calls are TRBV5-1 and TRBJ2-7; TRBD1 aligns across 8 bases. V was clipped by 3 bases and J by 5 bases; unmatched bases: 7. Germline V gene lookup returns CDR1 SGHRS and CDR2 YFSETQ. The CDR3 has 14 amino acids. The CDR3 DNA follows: TGCGCCAGCAGCTCCGACAGGGGAGTAGACGAGCAGTACTTC. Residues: CASSSDRGVDEQYF. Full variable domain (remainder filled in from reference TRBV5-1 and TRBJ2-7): KAGVTQTPRYLIKTRGQQVTLSCSPISGHRSVSWYQQTPGQGLQFLFEYFSETQRNKGNFPGRFSGRQFSNSRSEMNVSTLELGDSALYLCASSSDRGVDEQYFGPGTRLTVT.

The CDR3 is CASSLRGEAFF. In DNA form, the CDR3 reads TGTGCCAGCAGCTTACGTGGGGAAGCTTTCTTT. The chain joins TRBV7-9 to TRBJ1-1; D gene uncertain. The CDR3 is made up of 11 amino acids. CDR1 and CDR2 (germline): SEHNR, FQNEAQ (reference sequence). V was pared by 2 bases and J by 8 bases, with 6 bases between.

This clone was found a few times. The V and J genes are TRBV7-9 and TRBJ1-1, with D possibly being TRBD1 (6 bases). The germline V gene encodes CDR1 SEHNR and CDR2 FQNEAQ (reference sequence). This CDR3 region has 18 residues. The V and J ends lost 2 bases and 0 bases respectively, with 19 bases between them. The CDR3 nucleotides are TGTGCCAGCAGCTTAAAAGGCTTCAGGGACACCATGAACACTGAAGCTTTCTTT. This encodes CASSLKGFRDTMNTEAFF.

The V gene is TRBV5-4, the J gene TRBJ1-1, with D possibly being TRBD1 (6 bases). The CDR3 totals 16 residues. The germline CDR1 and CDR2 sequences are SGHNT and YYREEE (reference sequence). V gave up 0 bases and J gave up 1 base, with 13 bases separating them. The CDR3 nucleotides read TGTGCCAGCAGCTTGGACGGGGGCGGTAGGAACACTGAAGCTTTCTTT. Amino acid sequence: CASSLDGGGRNTEAFF.

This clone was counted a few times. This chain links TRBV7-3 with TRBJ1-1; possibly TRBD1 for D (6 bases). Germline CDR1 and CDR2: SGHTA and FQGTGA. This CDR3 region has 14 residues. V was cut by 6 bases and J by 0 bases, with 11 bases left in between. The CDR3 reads CASRLGTLNTEAFF. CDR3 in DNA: TGTGCCAGCAGGCTGGGGACATTGAACACTGAAGCTTTCTTT.

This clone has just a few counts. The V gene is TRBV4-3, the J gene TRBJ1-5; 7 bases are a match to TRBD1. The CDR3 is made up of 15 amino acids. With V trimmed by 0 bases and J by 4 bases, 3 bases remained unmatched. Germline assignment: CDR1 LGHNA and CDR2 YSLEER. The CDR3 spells CASSQDQQGNQPQHF. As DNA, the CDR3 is TGCGCCAGCAGCCAAGACCAACAGGGGAATCAGCCCCAGCATTTT.

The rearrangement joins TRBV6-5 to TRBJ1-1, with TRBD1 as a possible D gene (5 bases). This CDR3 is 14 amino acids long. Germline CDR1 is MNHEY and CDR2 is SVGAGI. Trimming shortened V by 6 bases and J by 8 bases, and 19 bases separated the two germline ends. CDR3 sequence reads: CASRYPGTQSEAFF. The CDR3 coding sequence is TGTGCCAGCAGATACCCCGGGACGCAGAGCGAAGCTTTCTTT.